These 31 T cell receptor beta chains originate from one sample sequenced in a study of T cell repertoires in cytomegalovirus infection. MiXCR, applied by TCRdb to the reads, yields one record per CDR3 protein. The table has 170,000 or so distinct CDR3 sequences, around an eighth seen once; the top ten hold about a quarter. The sample comprised PBMCs. The receptors were gathered from a human donor in good health (CMV status not recorded). Some clones in this sample may be carry-over from other donors' samples.

The chain carries TRBV7-9 and TRBJ1-2, with 7 bases lining up with TRBD1. The CDR3 contains 11 residues. J was trimmed by 7 bases and V by 10 bases; bases with no gene match: 6. The germline V gene has CDR1 SEHNR and CDR2 FQNEAQ (reference sequence). In nucleotides, the CDR3 is TGTGCCAAAGAAACAGGGGCTGGCTACACCTTC. It codes for CAKETGAGYTF.

This clonotype was observed a few times. V gene TRBV2 combines with J gene TRBJ2-5; 7 bases align to TRBD1. The CDR3 consists of 13 residues. The germline gives CDR1 SNHLY, CDR2 FYNNEI. The trim removed 4 bases at V and 1 base at J, leaving 0 bases unmatched. The CDR3 DNA reads TGTGCCAGCAGTGGGGACAGCCAAGAGACCCAGTACTTC. This gives the protein CASSGDSQETQYF.

This clonotype was detected only a few times. The chain links TRBV12-3 or TRBV12-4 to TRBJ1-5; 11 nucleotides agree with TRBD1. The V and J ends lost 2 bases and 7 bases, in that order; junction bases with no gene match: 4. The CDR3 contains 15 residues. CDR3 in DNA: TGTGCCAGCAGTTTAAAGGGACAGGGGGAACAGCCCCAGCATTTT. This codes for CASSLKGQGEQPQHF.

This clonotype was picked up a small number of times. The V call is TRBV12-3 or TRBV12-4, the J call TRBJ1-5, with TRBD1 matching 9 bases. CDR3 length: 15 residues. Germline trimming cut 2 bases from V and 4 bases from J; bases unmatched to any gene: 3. The chain's CDR3 is CASSLTGQGNQPQHF. The CDR3 DNA sequence: TGTGCCAGCAGTTTAACTGGACAGGGGAATCAGCCCCAGCATTTT.

The chain has TRBV14 and TRBJ2-1, with D hard to call. The V end lost 0 bases, the J end lost 4 bases, and 10 bases lay between the germline ends. Germline loops: CDR1 SGHDN, CDR2 FVKESK. This CDR3 has 15 amino acids. The chain's CDR3 is CASSQDRSTYNEQFF. The CDR3 DNA sequence: TGTGCCAGCAGCCAAGATCGGTCAACTTACAATGAGCAGTTCTTC.

This clonotype came up many times. This chain uses TRBV27 with TRBJ1-5; 8 nucleotides match TRBD1. V shed 6 bases, J shed 4 bases, and the junction held 8 bases outside the gene matches. The V gene's germline CDR1 is MNHEY and CDR2 SMNVEV (reference sequence). The CDR3 totals 15 residues. CDR3 residues: CASSTRGLSNQPQHF. In DNA form, the CDR3 reads TGTGCCAGCAGCACCAGGGGGCTTTCAAATCAGCCCCAGCATTTT.

The chain links TRBV18 to TRBJ2-2; tentative D call: TRBD1 (6 bases). V lost 4 bases and J lost 2, with 14 bases in between. The CDR3 length is 16 residues. The germline CDR1 and CDR2 sequences are KGHSH and LQKENI. The DNA for the CDR3 is TGTGCCAGCTCACTCAGTGGACAGACTAACACCGGGGAGCTGTTTTTT. Translation gives CASSLSGQTNTGELFF.

This clonotype was counted between two and nine times. The CDR3 sequence: CASSLVGREGTGELFF. In DNA form, the CDR3 reads TGCGCCAGCAGCTTGGTCGGCAGGGAGGGCACCGGGGAGCTGTTTTTT. The gene calls are TRBV5-1 and TRBJ2-2; TRBD2 aligns across 7 bases. Per germline, CDR1 SGHRS and CDR2 YFSETQ. The J segment lost 4 bases and the V segment lost 0 bases, leaving 6 bases of the junction unmatched. This CDR3 has 16 residues. The full variable domain, rest sourced from reference TRBV5-1 and TRBJ2-2, is KAGVTQTPRYLIKTRGQQVTLSCSPISGHRSVSWYQQTPGQGLQFLFEYFSETQRNKGNFPGRFSGRQFSNSRSEMNVSTLELGDSALYLCASSLVGREGTGELFFGEGSRLTVL.

This clonotype was seen a few times. The gene calls are TRBV2 and TRBJ1-2; tentatively, D is TRBD1 (5 bases). V shed 6 bases and J shed 9 bases, with 17 bases lying between them. In germline, CDR1 is SNHLY, CDR2 FYNNEI. This CDR3 has 13 residues. The CDR3 coding sequence is TGTGCCAGCAGGGCCGGGACTGATTTAAGCTACACCTTC. Its translation: CASRAGTDLSYTF.

A remark on this clonotype: This sequence may be a read error, since a much larger clone differs from it by one base. This chain joins TRBV4-1 and TRBJ2-1, with TRBD2 matching 10 bases. The junction had 18 bases not matched to a gene; V was cut back by 4 bases and J by 3 bases. The CDR3 runs 20 residues. The germline V gene encodes CDR1 MGHRA and CDR2 YSYEKL. CDR3 coding DNA: TGCGCCAGCAGCCCAAGGGCTGCTAGCGGGAGTGACCATTTCTACAATGAGCAGTTCTTC. As protein: CASSPRAASGSDHFYNEQFF.

The sample holds a few counts of this clonotype. This rearrangement joins TRBV7-9 to TRBJ2-3; D is unresolved. The ends were cut back, 5 bases at V and 1 base at J, with 10 bases in the middle. The CDR3 contains 14 residues. The germline gives CDR1 SEHNR, CDR2 FQNEAQ (reference sequence). CDR3 region: CASSPETGTDTQYF. As DNA, the CDR3 is TGTGCCAGCAGCCCCGAGACGGGCACAGATACGCAGTATTTT.

This clonotype has only one observation. V gene TRBV28 combines with J gene TRBJ2-3; D ambiguous. The CDR3 loop spans 13 amino acids. V lost 11 bases and J 2 bases, leaving 14 bases between the germline ends. The V gene's germline CDR1 is MDHEN and CDR2 SYDVKM. The DNA for the CDR3 is TGTGCCTACAAAATGGGGAACACAGATACGCAGTATTTT. Translated, it gives CAYKMGNTDTQYF.

This clonotype was counted between two and nine times. The chain combines TRBV7-9 with TRBJ1-1, with 7 positions matching TRBD1. V shed 5 bases, J shed 2 bases, and the junction held 5 bases outside the gene matches. The CDR3 sequence is 14 residues long. Germline V gives CDR1 SEHNR, CDR2 FQNEAQ (reference sequence). The DNA for the CDR3 is TGTGCCAGCAGCGCCCGGGACAGAAACACTGAAGCTTTCTTT. Residues: CASSARDRNTEAFF. Combining the CDR3 with reference TRBV7-9 and TRBJ1-1 gives the whole variable domain DTGVSQNPRHKITKRGQNVTFRCDPISEHNRLYWYRQTLGQGPEFLTYFQNEAQLEKSRLLSDRFSAERPKGSFSTLEIQRTEQGDSAMYLCASSARDRNTEAFFGQGTRLTVV.

At least ten counts were recorded for this clonotype. The chain employs TRBV12-3 or TRBV12-4 and TRBJ2-3, with D hard to call. V was shortened by 6 bases and J by 6 bases, with 7 bases between the two germline ends. The CDR3 contains 11 residues. The CDR3 nucleotides read TGTGCCAGCAGCACTTTTGATACGCAGTATTTT. Translating gives CASSTFDTQYF.

A few counts support this clonotype. The CDR3 region is CATSRPTTGDEQFF. In nucleotides, the CDR3 is TGTGCCACCAGCAGACCCACAACAGGGGATGAGCAGTTCTTC. The chain has TRBV15 and TRBJ2-1; 7 bases fit TRBD1. CDR3 size: 14 residues. After removal of 2 bases from V and 8 bases from J, the junction contained 6 bases not matched to a gene. Germline loops: CDR1 LNHNV, CDR2 YYDKDF (reference sequence).

This clonotype has a handful of counts. The chain is built from TRBV7-9 and TRBJ1-5; D is unclear. Germline lookup yields CDR1 SEHNR and CDR2 FQNEAQ (reference sequence). Trimming took off 3 bases at V and 3 bases at J, with 9 bases between the two ends. This CDR3 is 14 amino acids long. DNA for the CDR3: TGTGCCAGCAGCTTTTTAGGGATCAATCAGCCCCAGCATTTT. This gives the protein CASSFLGINQPQHF.

This clonotype was seen ten or more times. The V gene is TRBV28, the J gene TRBJ1-5; D is undetermined. The CDR3 totals 12 residues. CDR1 and CDR2 (germline): MDHEN, SYDVKM. With 5 bases removed from V and 9 bases from J, the gap between germline ends came to 11 bases. DNA for the CDR3: TGTGCCAGCAGTCCCACGGGAGCGCCCCAGCATTTT. Residues: CASSPTGAPQHF.

The rearrangement links TRBV12-3 or TRBV12-4 to TRBJ1-1; no reliable D call. With 4 bases removed from V and 2 bases from J, the gap between germline ends came to 11 bases. This CDR3 spans 14 amino acids. CDR3: CASSSSDGNTEAFF. CDR3 nucleotide sequence: TGTGCCAGCAGTTCTTCAGACGGAAACACTGAAGCTTTCTTT.

This clonotype was recorded a few times. The chain couples TRBV29-1 to TRBJ1-2, with D perhaps TRBD1 (5 bases). The CDR3 length is 16 residues. Germline assignment: CDR1 SQVTM and CDR2 ANQGSEA. The V end was cut by 6 bases, the J end by 4 bases, with 24 bases between. CDR3 loop: CSVGPVPGPGGYGYTF. The CDR3 DNA reads as TGCAGCGTCGGCCCCGTTCCAGGGCCAGGAGGCTATGGCTACACCTTC.

The chain couples TRBV5-1 to TRBJ1-1, with D possibly TRBD1 on 5 matching bases. Trimming removed 3 bases at V and 1 base at J, with 10 bases between. The CDR3 has 14 residues. Per the germline V gene, CDR1 is SGHRS and CDR2 is YFSETQ. The CDR3 DNA sequence: TGCGCCAGCAGCTGGACAACTACGAACACTGAAGCTTTCTTT. This codes for CASSWTTTNTEAFF.

The chain links TRBV29-1 to TRBJ2-3; D unclear. CDR3 size: 17 residues. From germline, CDR1 is SQVTM and CDR2 ANQGSEA. The V end was cut by 1 base, the J end by 1 base, with 18 bases between. The CDR3 DNA follows: TGCAGCGTTGAAGTATCGAAGACCGTTCCTCGCACAGATACGCAGTATTTT. Amino acid sequence: CSVEVSKTVPRTDTQYF.

J is TRBJ2-7 and V is TRBV6-2 or TRBV6-3, with D perhaps being TRBD1 or TRBD2 (5 bases each). The CDR3 extends over 15 amino acids. The V and J ends lost 5 bases and 2 bases respectively, with 16 bases between them. The germline V gene encodes CDR1 MNHEY and CDR2 SVGEGT. CDR3: CASSPRDGHTYEQYF. CDR3 DNA: TGTGCCAGCAGTCCCCGGGACGGACACACCTACGAGCAGTACTTC.

This clonotype was seen many times. This rearrangement joins TRBV2 to TRBJ1-4; D is ambiguous. V gave up 7 bases and J gave up 8 bases, with 14 bases separating them. The germline gives CDR1 SNHLY, CDR2 FYNNEI. The CDR3 has 13 residues. The CDR3 DNA is TGTGCCAGCACAATCGGCAGGACCGAAAAACTGTTTTTT. This sequence encodes CASTIGRTEKLFF.

J is TRBJ2-3 and V is TRBV5-6; 8 positions agree with TRBD1. The CDR3 spans 18 residues. Germline trimming cut 4 bases from V and 0 bases from J; bases unmatched to any gene: 13. Germline loops: CDR1 SGHDT, CDR2 YYEEEE. As DNA, the CDR3 is TGTGCCAGCAGCGCGGGACAGGCATTCACTTCTAGCACAGATACGCAGTATTTT. It is translated as CASSAGQAFTSSTDTQYF.

This clonotype was detected ten times or more. V usage is TRBV7-2 and J usage is TRBJ1-5; a possible D gene is TRBD1 (6 bases). Germline-derived CDR1 and CDR2 are SGHTA and FQGNSA. This CDR3 has 14 residues. The ends were cut back, 8 bases at V and 6 bases at J, with 17 bases in the middle. The CDR3 region has the DNA TGTGCCAGCTCCACAGGGACGGGGCGTCAGCCCCAGCATTTT. This sequence encodes CASSTGTGRQPQHF.

This clonotype was recorded at least ten times. The rearrangement uses TRBV7-3 and TRBJ1-5; D is uncertain. The CDR3 extends over 13 amino acids. Between the trimmed V and J ends, which lost 5 bases and 6 bases, there was a span of 11 bases. Germline CDR1 is SGHTA and CDR2 is FQGTGA. As DNA, the CDR3 is TGTGCCAGCAGCGAAGGGAGTGGTCAGCCCCAGCATTTT. Translating it yields CASSEGSGQPQHF.

This clonotype was detected only a few times. The chain carries TRBV6-2 or TRBV6-3 and TRBJ1-1, with D uncertain. CDR1 is MNHEY and CDR2 is SVGEGT in the germline V gene. V shed 0 bases and J shed 1 base, with 6 bases lying between them. There are 14 residues in the CDR3. The CDR3 bases are TGTGCCAGCAGTTACTCCCCAGGGAACACTGAAGCTTTCTTT. This translates into CASSYSPGNTEAFF.

The CDR3 reads CASSISGTPSYNEQFF. Written as DNA, the CDR3 is TGTGCCAGTAGTATAAGCGGAACCCCCTCCTACAATGAGCAGTTCTTC. J is TRBJ2-1 and V is TRBV19, with D perhaps matching TRBD2 (5 bases). The length of the CDR3 is 16 residues. CDR1 LNHDA and CDR2 SQIVND come from the germline V gene (reference sequence). With 2 bases removed from V and 0 bases from J, the gap between germline ends came to 11 bases.

This clonotype was observed many times. This chain uses TRBV7-9 with TRBJ1-1; 9 nucleotides match TRBD1. The germline CDR1 and CDR2 sequences are SEHNR and FQNEAQ (reference sequence). The CDR3 is 15 residues long. After removal of 3 bases from V and 0 bases from J, the junction contained 2 bases not matched to a gene. The CDR3 region has the DNA TGTGCCAGCAGCTTGACAGGGGGGGTGAACACTGAAGCTTTCTTT. Its translation: CASSLTGGVNTEAFF. The complete variable domain, with remaining parts taken from reference TRBV7-9 and TRBJ1-1, reads DTGVSQNPRHKITKRGQNVTFRCDPISEHNRLYWYRQTLGQGPEFLTYFQNEAQLEKSRLLSDRFSAERPKGSFSTLEIQRTEQGDSAMYLCASSLTGGVNTEAFFGQGTRLTVV.

The chain uses TRBV2 and TRBJ2-1; D is possibly TRBD2 (6 bases). Germline V CDR1 and CDR2: SNHLY, FYNNEI. V dropped 4 bases and J dropped 6 bases, with 10 bases sitting between them. The CDR3 runs 13 residues. CDR3 amino acids: CASSAEGINEQFF. The CDR3, as DNA: TGTGCCAGCAGTGCGGAGGGCATCAATGAGCAGTTCTTC.

This clonotype was picked up many times. This chain links TRBV6-6 with TRBJ2-1, with 11 bases matching TRBD2. This CDR3 is 17 amino acids long. Germline assignment: CDR1 MNHNY and CDR2 SVGAGI (reference sequence). Trimming removed 6 bases from V and 6 bases from J; junction bases left unmatched: 13. In DNA, the CDR3 is TGTGCCAGCAGGGAAAGGCCCGGGACTAGCGGATTCAATGAGCAGTTCTTC. Its translation: CASRERPGTSGFNEQFF.